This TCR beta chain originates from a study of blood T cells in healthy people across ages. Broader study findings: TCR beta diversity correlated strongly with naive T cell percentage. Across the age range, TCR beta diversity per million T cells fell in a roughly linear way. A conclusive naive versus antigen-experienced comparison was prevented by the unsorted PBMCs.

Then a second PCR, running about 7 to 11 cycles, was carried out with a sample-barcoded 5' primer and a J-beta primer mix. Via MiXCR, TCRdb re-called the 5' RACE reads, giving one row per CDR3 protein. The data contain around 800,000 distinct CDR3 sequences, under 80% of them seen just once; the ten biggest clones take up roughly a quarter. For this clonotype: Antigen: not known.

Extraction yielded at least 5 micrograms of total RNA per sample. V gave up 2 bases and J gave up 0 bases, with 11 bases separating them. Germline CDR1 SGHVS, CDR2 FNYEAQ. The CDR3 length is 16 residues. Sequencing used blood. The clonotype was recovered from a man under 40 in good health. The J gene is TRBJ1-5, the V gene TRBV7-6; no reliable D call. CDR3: CASSLLPSDSNQPQHF. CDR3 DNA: TGTGCCAGCAGCTTACTTCCCAGCGATAGCAATCAGCCCCAGCATTTT.